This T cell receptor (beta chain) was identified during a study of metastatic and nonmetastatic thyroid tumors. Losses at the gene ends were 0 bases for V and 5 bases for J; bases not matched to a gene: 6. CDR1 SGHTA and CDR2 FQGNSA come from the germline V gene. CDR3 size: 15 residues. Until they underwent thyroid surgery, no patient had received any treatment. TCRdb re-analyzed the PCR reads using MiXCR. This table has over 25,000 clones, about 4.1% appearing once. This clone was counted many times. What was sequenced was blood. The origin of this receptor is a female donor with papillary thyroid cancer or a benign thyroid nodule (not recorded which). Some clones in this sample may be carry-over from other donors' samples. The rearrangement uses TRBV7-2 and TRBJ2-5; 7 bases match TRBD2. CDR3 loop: CASSLAGGGWETQYF. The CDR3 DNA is TGTGCCAGCAGCTTAGCGGGCGGGGGTTGGGAGACCCAGTACTTC.